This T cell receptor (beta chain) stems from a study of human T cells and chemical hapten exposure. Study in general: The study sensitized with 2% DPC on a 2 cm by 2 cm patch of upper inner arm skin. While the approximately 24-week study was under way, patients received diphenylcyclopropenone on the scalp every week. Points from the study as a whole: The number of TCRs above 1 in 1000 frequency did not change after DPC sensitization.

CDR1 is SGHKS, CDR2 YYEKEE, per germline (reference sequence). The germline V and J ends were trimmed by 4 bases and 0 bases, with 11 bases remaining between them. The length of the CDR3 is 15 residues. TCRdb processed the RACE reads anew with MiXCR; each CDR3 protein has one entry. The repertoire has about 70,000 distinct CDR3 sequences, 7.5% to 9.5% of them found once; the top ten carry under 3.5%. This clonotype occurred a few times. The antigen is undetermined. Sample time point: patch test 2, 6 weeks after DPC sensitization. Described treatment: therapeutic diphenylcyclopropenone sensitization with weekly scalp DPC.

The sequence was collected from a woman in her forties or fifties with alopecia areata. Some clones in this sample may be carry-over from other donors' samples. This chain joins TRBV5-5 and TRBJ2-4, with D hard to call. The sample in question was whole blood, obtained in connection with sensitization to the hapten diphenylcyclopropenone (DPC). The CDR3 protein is CASSPDPVAKNIQYF. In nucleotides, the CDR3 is TGTGCCAGCAGCCCGGACCCCGTAGCCAAAAACATTCAGTACTTC. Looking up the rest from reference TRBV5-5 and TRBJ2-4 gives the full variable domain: DAGVTQSPTHLIKTRGQQVTLRCSPISGHKSVSWYQQVLGQGPQFIFQYYEKEERGRGNFPDRFSARQFPNYSSELNVNALLLGDSALYLCASSPDPVAKNIQYFGAGTRLSVL.